The 24 T cell receptor beta chains reported below all come from one sample, sequenced in a study of blood T cell repertoires in COVID-19 (dated by TCRdb to the early 2020s). Libraries were built with the immunoSEQ multiplex PCR assay. Not all clones reach the TCRdb copy of this immuneACCESS table, which keeps in-frame sequences only. Checked studies attribute under half of the gap to unresolved V genes and leave the rest unexplained. This sample gives roughly 100,000 clones in total; around 84% of them show up just once. Of the sample, 12% is held by the ten largest clones. The specimen was peripheral blood. Source of these receptors: a human donor in a cohort sampled during active COVID-19.

The chain recombines TRBV6-4 with TRBJ1-6, with D unresolved. The germline V gene encodes CDR1 MRHNA and CDR2 SNTAGT. V was pared by 2 bases and J by 9 bases, with 5 bases between. The CDR3 contains 12 residues. In nucleotides, the CDR3 is TGTGCCAGCAGTGACGGGAGTTCACCCCTCCACTTT. It encodes CASSDGSSPLHF.

This chain joins TRBV19 and TRBJ2-1, with 7 positions matching TRBD2. Unmatched junction bases numbered 10, after V lost 5 bases and J lost 9 bases. The CDR3 runs to 14 residues. Looked up from germline, CDR1 is LNHDA and CDR2 is SQIVND (reference sequence). The CDR3 DNA is TGTGCCAGTAGTGCCCGGACTAGTTTCGGTGAGCAGTTCTTC. This translates into CASSARTSFGEQFF.

The V gene is TRBV19, the J gene TRBJ2-3, with 9 nucleotides matching TRBD2. Germline CDR1 and CDR2: LNHDA and SQIVND (reference sequence). J gave up 5 bases and V 5 bases, and 11 bases lay outside the gene matches. The CDR3 length is 16 residues. The CDR3 sequence: CASSLGSGGSGDTQYF. In DNA, the CDR3 is TGTGCCAGTAGTCTGGGAAGCGGGGGGTCTGGAGATACGCAGTATTTT.

This chain uses TRBV15 with TRBJ1-1; 7 bases are shared with TRBD1. The CDR3 length is 14 residues. The germline CDR1 and CDR2 sequences are LNHNV and YYDKDF (reference sequence). V lost 0 bases and J lost 6; bases outside the gene matches: 4. CDR3 DNA sequence: TGTGCCACCAGCAGAGATCAGGGGGTCGCTGAAGCTTTCTTT. Translated: CATSRDQGVAEAFF.

The V gene is TRBV3-1 (or the pseudogene TRBV3-2), the J gene TRBJ1-1; no reliable D call. This CDR3 comprises 12 residues. From germline, CDR1 is LGHDT and CDR2 YNNKEL (reference sequence). Trimming stripped 0 bases from V and 9 bases from J, with 8 bases between. The chain's CDR3 is CASSQDRRQAFF. In nucleotides, the CDR3 is TGTGCCAGCAGCCAAGATCGGAGGCAAGCTTTCTTT.

The chain links TRBV5-1 to TRBJ1-4, with D hard to call. V lost 4 bases and J lost 4, with 11 bases in between. The CDR3 loop spans 14 amino acids. The V gene's germline CDR1 is SGHRS and CDR2 YFSETQ. Written as DNA, the CDR3 is TGCGCCAGCAGCGTAAAGAGTGGTAATGAAAAACTGTTTTTT. Protein product: CASSVKSGNEKLFF.

The chain links TRBV9 to TRBJ1-2; 9 nucleotides align to TRBD1. The CDR3 length is 15 residues. Germline-derived CDR1 and CDR2 are SGDLS and YYNGEE. J was trimmed by 7 bases and V by 0 bases; bases with no gene match: 7. The DNA for the CDR3 is TGTGCCAGCAGCGTAGAAGGACAGGGGTATCGTGGCTACACCTTC. Translated: CASSVEGQGYRGYTF.

The chain uses TRBV7-9 and TRBJ2-2; D is perhaps TRBD2 (5 bases). V was pared by 5 bases and J by 1 base, with 14 bases between. This CDR3 region has 16 residues. Germline V CDR1 and CDR2: SEHNR, FQNEAQ (reference sequence). CDR3 sequence reads: CASSPDLGGNTGELFF. The DNA for the CDR3 is TGTGCCAGCAGCCCGGACCTTGGAGGGAACACCGGGGAGCTGTTTTTT. Full variable domain (outside the CDR3, taken from reference TRBV7-9 and TRBJ2-2): DTGVSQNPRHKITKRGQNVTFRCDPISEHNRLYWYRQTLGQGPEFLTYFQNEAQLEKSRLLSDRFSAERPKGSFSTLEIQRTEQGDSAMYLCASSPDLGGNTGELFFGEGSRLTVL.

This chain uses TRBV21-1 with TRBJ2-1; the table's D gene call, TRBD1, was not cross checked with the DNA. TRBV21-1 is a documented pseudogene. CDR3 length: 14 residues. CDR3 loop: CASRTDRSYNEQFF. The CDR3 DNA is TGTGCCAGCAGAACGGACAGGTCCTACAATGAGCAGTTCTTC.

The chain recombines TRBV11-2 with TRBJ1-1; D is perhaps TRBD1 (5 bases). Trimming shortened V by 6 bases and J by 5 bases, and 13 bases separated the two germline ends. This CDR3 contains 13 residues. CDR1 SGHAT and CDR2 FQNNGV come from the germline V gene. In nucleotides, the CDR3 is TGTGCCAGCAGGTCATCGGGGGGGACTGAAGCTTTCTTT. Translating it yields CASRSSGGTEAFF.

J is TRBJ2-7 and V is TRBV5-6; D is perhaps TRBD1 (6 bases). Germline V lookup: CDR1 SGHDT, CDR2 YYEEEE. V lost 4 bases and J 7 bases, leaving 15 bases between the germline ends. The CDR3 covers 13 residues. In DNA form, the CDR3 reads TGTGCCAGCAGCCCCGGGACAACTCTGGAGCAGTACTTC. Residues: CASSPGTTLEQYF.

This clone was counted a few times. The chain recombines TRBV5-1 with TRBJ2-7; TRBD1 matches at 8 bases. V lost 0 bases and J lost 3; bases outside the gene matches: 11. The CDR3 length is 17 residues. The germline gives CDR1 SGHRS, CDR2 YFSETQ. The CDR3 is CASSLAARGRGGYEQYF. CDR3 DNA sequence: TGCGCCAGCAGCTTGGCGGCCAGGGGGCGCGGAGGCTACGAGCAGTACTTC.

J is TRBJ2-1 and V is TRBV12-5, with D tentatively TRBD2 (6 bases). The CDR3 covers 14 residues. The germline CDR1 and CDR2 sequences are LGHNT and FRNRAP. V was cut by 7 bases and J by 0 bases, with 10 bases left in between. Here the CDR3 reads CASAVGGSYNEQFF. CDR3 nucleotide sequence: TGTGCTAGTGCCGTGGGGGGCTCCTACAATGAGCAGTTCTTC.

The rearrangement uses TRBV20-1 and TRBJ1-1; D is ambiguous. The CDR3 is made up of 10 amino acids. Germline V gene data show CDR1 as DFQATT and CDR2 as SNEGSKA (reference sequence). The V end was cut by 6 bases, the J end by 6 bases, with 8 bases between. The CDR3 here is CSARGAEAFF. For the CDR3, the DNA is TGCAGTGCCCGAGGCGCTGAAGCTTTCTTT.

Written as DNA, the CDR3 is TGTGCCACCAGCAGAGGACAGGCGAACACTGAAGCTTTCTTT. This encodes CATSRGQANTEAFF. The chain is built from TRBV15 and TRBJ1-1, with a possible D match to TRBD1 (6 bases). This CDR3 has 14 amino acids. V was pared by 1 base and J by 1 base, with 7 bases between. Germline CDR1 and CDR2: LNHNV and YYDKDF (reference sequence).

This clone occurred a few times. The V call is TRBV30, the J call TRBJ2-5; 7 bases are a match to TRBD1. The CDR3 is 17 residues long. Germline trimming cut 1 base from V and 5 bases from J; bases unmatched to any gene: 16. From germline, CDR1 is GTSNPN and CDR2 SVGIG (reference sequence). Written as DNA, the CDR3 is TGTGCCTGGAGTGCCCGGGACAGTGCTAGATTTTGGGAGACCCAGTACTTC. Its protein is CAWSARDSARFWETQYF.

This clone was observed a handful of times. The V call is TRBV9, the J call TRBJ1-2; TRBD1 agrees at 7 bases. Looked up from germline, CDR1 is SGDLS and CDR2 is YYNGEE. The CDR3 is 12 residues long. Trimming at V came to 0 bases and at J to 8 bases, leaving 1 base not matched to a gene. CDR3 sequence: CASSVGQGGYTF. Written as DNA, the CDR3 is TGTGCCAGCAGCGTAGGACAGGGCGGCTACACCTTC. Complete variable domain (other parts from reference TRBV9 and TRBJ1-2): DSGVTQTPKHLITATGQRVTLRCSPRSGDLSVYWYQQSLDQGLQFLIQYYNGEERAKGNILERFSAQQFPDLHSELNLSSLELGDSALYFCASSVGQGGYTFGSGTRLTVV.

This rearrangement joins TRBV5-4 to TRBJ2-3, with a possible D match to TRBD1 (6 bases). Trimming shortened V by 0 bases and J by 3 bases, and 14 bases separated the two germline ends. Germline V lookup: CDR1 SGHNT, CDR2 YYREEE (reference sequence). This CDR3 comprises 16 residues. As DNA, the CDR3 is TGTGCCAGCAGCTTGGTCGGGCAGGGGCTGACAGATACGCAGTATTTT. It yields the protein CASSLVGQGLTDTQYF.

The CDR3 DNA is TGTGCCAGCAGCAGGGACAGTTATAGCAATCAGCCCCAGCATTTT. Translating gives CASSRDSYSNQPQHF. The chain combines TRBV5-5 with TRBJ1-5, with 7 bases fitting TRBD1. Germline V gene sequence: CDR1 SGHKS, CDR2 YYEKEE (reference sequence). This CDR3 spans 15 amino acids. V shed 4 bases, J shed 0 bases, and the junction held 4 bases outside the gene matches.

The gene calls are TRBV28 and TRBJ2-2, with 8 bases that match TRBD2. The CDR3 has 16 residues. The V and J ends lost 8 bases and 4 bases, in that order; junction bases with no gene match: 12. CDR1 MDHEN and CDR2 SYDVKM come from the germline V gene. CDR3 residues: CASSQIAGLRTGELFF. The DNA of the CDR3 is TGTGCCAGCTCCCAAATAGCGGGGTTGCGCACCGGGGAGCTGTTTTTT.

The J gene is TRBJ1-2, the V gene TRBV5-4, with D hard to call. CDR1 is SGHNT, CDR2 YYREEE, per germline (reference sequence). The CDR3 extends over 13 amino acids. Trimming left V 0 bases short and J 6 bases short, with 9 bases between. The chain's CDR3 is CASSLAGRDGYTF. CDR3 bases: TGTGCCAGCAGCTTGGCCGGGAGGGATGGCTACACCTTC.

This chain links TRBV7-9 with TRBJ1-2; 7 nucleotides match TRBD1. The CDR3 extends over 13 amino acids. The germline CDR1 and CDR2 sequences are SEHNR and FQNEAQ (reference sequence). V shed 5 bases, J shed 4 bases, and the junction held 4 bases outside the gene matches. CDR3 region: CASSPDRAYGYTF. In DNA form, the CDR3 reads TGTGCCAGCAGCCCCGACAGGGCCTATGGCTACACCTTC.

The chain combines TRBV9 with TRBJ1-3, with D unresolved. CDR3 length equals 14 residues. The germline CDR1 and CDR2 sequences are SGDLS and YYNGEE. Trimming cost V 6 bases and J 0 bases, with 10 bases left between them. CDR3 residues: CASKAGNSGNTIYF. The DNA for the CDR3 is TGTGCCAGCAAGGCGGGCAACTCTGGAAACACCATATATTTT. Variable domain in full (rest from reference TRBV9 and TRBJ1-3): DSGVTQTPKHLITATGQRVTLRCSPRSGDLSVYWYQQSLDQGLQFLIQYYNGEERAKGNILERFSAQQFPDLHSELNLSSLELGDSALYFCASKAGNSGNTIYFGEGSWLTVV.

V is TRBV19 and J is TRBJ1-5; D is possibly TRBD1 (5 bases). The germline CDR1 and CDR2 sequences are LNHDA and SQIVND (reference sequence). The V end lost 3 bases, the J end lost 3 bases, and 18 bases lay between the germline ends. CDR3 length: 17 amino acids. CDR3 residues: CASSILAGGINNQPQHF. CDR3 in DNA: TGTGCCAGTAGTATTCTAGCGGGGGGTATCAACAATCAGCCCCAGCATTTT.